This TCR beta chain was captured in a study of cytotoxic CD8 clonotypes in ibrutinib-treated CLL. Study-level results: Rising at ibrutinib response, clonality subsequently fell back toward baseline at progression.

Profiled with immunoSEQ multiplex PCR; TCRdb holds only in-frame clones, not every one. The sample yields roughly 330,000 clones, 67% seen once. About this clone itself: Antigen unknown.

This specimen consisted of PBMCs, obtained after 36 months of ibrutinib treatment. This clonotype was sampled from a human donor with chronic lymphocytic leukemia.

CDR3 protein: CASSPKGLPYEQYF. CDR3 bases: TGTGCCAGCAGCCCCAAGGGACTACCCTACGAGCAGTACTTC. The chain couples TRBV7-9 to TRBJ2-7; 7 bases map to TRBD2. V shed 5 bases and J 2 bases; nucleotides not matched to a gene: 6. Germline V lookup: CDR1 SEHNR, CDR2 FQNEAQ (reference sequence). The CDR3 spans 14 residues.